A single sample is the source of the 17 T cell receptor beta chains below, sequenced in a study of blood T cells in healthy people across ages. Then a second PCR, running about 6 to 11 cycles, was carried out with a sample-barcoded 5' primer and a J-beta primer mix. TCRdb used MiXCR to reprocess the 5' RACE reads, holding one entry per CDR3 protein. The sample contains about 1.1 million distinct CDR3 sequences, around two fifths of which appear only once. Sample: blood. These receptors originate from a man between 18 and 35 years old in good health.

This chain connects TRBV20-1 to TRBJ2-5; 13 nucleotides match TRBD2. Germline V gene data show CDR1 as DFQATT and CDR2 as SNEGSKA (reference sequence). CDR3 length: 14 amino acids. Trimming cost V 4 bases and J 7 bases; bases outside gene matches: 6. CDR3 bases: TGCAGTGCTACCGGGACTAGCGGGGAAGGGACCCAGTACTTC. This codes for CSATGTSGEGTQYF.

The V and J genes are TRBV20-1 and TRBJ2-5; D unclear. The germline CDR1 and CDR2 sequences are DFQATT and SNEGSKA (reference sequence). The CDR3 is 15 residues long. The V end was cut by 4 bases, the J end by 1 base, with 16 bases between. The CDR3 DNA sequence: TGCAGTGCTACAGACACAGCGACCTTCCAAGAGACCCAGTACTTC. As protein: CSATDTATFQETQYF.

Only a few counts were recorded for this clonotype. V is TRBV6-4 and J is TRBJ1-1, with D perhaps TRBD1 (5 bases). CDR1 and CDR2 from the germline V gene are MRHNA and SNTAGT. The V end was cut by 5 bases, the J end by 2 bases, with 9 bases between. This CDR3 region has 13 residues. In nucleotides, the CDR3 is TGTGCCAGCAGTAGACAGCCAAACACTGAAGCTTTCTTT. It specifies CASSRQPNTEAFF.

This clonotype showed up just a few times. V gene TRBV9 combines with J gene TRBJ1-1; 7 nucleotides agree with TRBD1. This CDR3 is built from 15 residues. Trimming took 4 bases from V and 1 from J; bases not matched to a gene: 7. Looked up from germline, CDR1 is SGDLS and CDR2 is YYNGEE. The CDR3 is CASSLEGAPNTEAFF. CDR3 in DNA: TGTGCCAGCAGCTTGGAGGGGGCGCCGAACACTGAAGCTTTCTTT.

V and J are TRBV14 and TRBJ2-3; TRBD2 aligns across 11 bases. Germline V gene sequence: CDR1 SGHDN, CDR2 FVKESK. CDR3 size: 16 residues. V lost 4 bases, J lost 4 bases, and 7 bases stayed unmatched. The CDR3 protein is CASSPTIAGGPDTQYF. The CDR3 coding sequence is TGTGCCAGCAGCCCTACCATAGCGGGGGGGCCAGATACGCAGTATTTT.

This clonotype occurred a few times. The chain has TRBV5-1 and TRBJ1-4, with 7 bases aligning to TRBD1. V gave up 4 bases and J gave up 0 bases; unmatched junction bases: 6. CDR1 and CDR2 (germline): SGHRS, YFSETQ. The CDR3 has 16 residues. CDR3 in amino acids: CASSPRGQPTNEKLFF. The CDR3 nucleotides are TGCGCCAGCAGCCCCCGGGGACAGCCAACTAATGAAAAACTGTTTTTT.

This chain joins TRBV20-1 and TRBJ2-1; D might be TRBD1 (6 bases). CDR1 and CDR2 (germline): DFQATT, SNEGSKA (reference sequence). Trimming left V 5 bases short and J 2 bases short, with 7 bases between. This CDR3 region has 12 residues. The CDR3 sequence: CSAGTPYNEQFF. CDR3 DNA: TGCAGTGCTGGGACACCCTACAATGAGCAGTTCTTC.

V usage is TRBV9 and J usage is TRBJ2-1, with TRBD1 as a possible D gene (5 bases). This CDR3 has 14 residues. V was trimmed by 1 base and J by 6 bases, leaving 11 bases between them. The germline V gene has CDR1 SGDLS and CDR2 YYNGEE. CDR3 residues: CASSVQGSSNEQFF. CDR3 DNA sequence: TGTGCCAGCAGCGTACAGGGATCGAGCAATGAGCAGTTCTTC.

This clonotype was detected a few times. V is TRBV4-3 and J is TRBJ2-3; D not resolved. This CDR3 region has 15 residues. Trimming pared 4 bases from V and 4 bases from J, leaving 15 bases between. Germline values: CDR1 LGHNA, CDR2 YSLEER. CDR3 nucleotide sequence: TGCGCCAGCAGCCTCCAAGTCGAGTTACCAGATACGCAGTATTTT. Translating gives CASSLQVELPDTQYF.

The gene calls are TRBV7-3 and TRBJ2-2; no clear D. Germline V gives CDR1 SGHTA, CDR2 FQGTGA. V gave up 7 bases and J gave up 4 bases, with 10 bases separating them. The CDR3 spans 13 residues. CDR3 nucleotides: TGTGCCAGCACCCAGACGAGCACCGGGGAGCTGTTTTTT. Residues: CASTQTSTGELFF.

This clonotype was picked up one time. Being one base from a much bigger clone, this may be a read error. The rearrangement uses TRBV7-9 and TRBJ2-1, with a weak D call TRBD1 (7 bases). TRBJ2-7 matches the DNA end more closely, so the J call is doubtful. From germline, CDR1 is SEHNR and CDR2 FQNEAQ (reference sequence). There are 16 residues in the CDR3. The CDR3 nucleotides are TGTGCCAGCACCTTAGACAGGGAGGTTTCCTACAATGAGCAGTACTTC. Its translation is CASTLDREVSYNEQYF.

There are a few counts of this clonotype. The rearrangement uses TRBV6-1 and TRBJ2-7, with a possible D match to TRBD2 (6 bases). Per germline, CDR1 MNHNS and CDR2 SASEGT. The CDR3 sequence is 15 residues long. V was shortened by 2 bases and J by 2 bases, with 13 bases between the two germline ends. CDR3 amino acids: CASSEWRGSPYEQYF. The CDR3 DNA reads TGTGCCAGCAGTGAATGGAGGGGTTCCCCCTACGAGCAGTACTTC.

CDR3 in amino acids: CASSQEPGTSGTDTQYF. CDR3 DNA: TGCGCCAGCAGCCAAGAGCCCGGGACTAGCGGCACAGATACGCAGTATTTT. The chain combines TRBV4-3 with TRBJ2-3; 10 nucleotides agree with TRBD2. The CDR3 is made up of 17 amino acids. Unmatched junction bases numbered 4, after V lost 0 bases and J lost 1 base. In germline, CDR1 is LGHNA, CDR2 YSLEER.

A few counts support this clonotype. The V gene is TRBV27, the J gene TRBJ1-2; 8 bases are a match to TRBD1. Per the germline V gene, CDR1 is MNHEY and CDR2 is SMNVEV (reference sequence). Trimming at V came to 2 bases and at J to 7 bases, leaving 12 bases not matched to a gene. This CDR3 comprises 16 residues. The CDR3 coding sequence is TGTGCCAGCAGTTTAAGGACAGGGAAAAGGTTCGGTGGCTACACCTTC. Translation: CASSLRTGKRFGGYTF.

The sample holds many counts of this clonotype. The rearrangement uses TRBV6-2 or TRBV6-3 and TRBJ2-6; D is unresolved. CDR3 length: 14 residues. Trimming cost V 5 bases and J 5 bases, with 10 bases left between them. The germline gives CDR1 MNHEY, CDR2 SVGEGT. The CDR3 DNA is TGTGCCAGCAGTATACCCCTCAGGGCCAACGTCCTGACTTTC. This sequence encodes CASSIPLRANVLTF.

This clonotype has only a few counts. The chain carries TRBV25-1 and TRBJ2-1, with a tentative D call TRBD1 (5 bases). Trimming stripped 3 bases from V and 3 bases from J, with 9 bases between. The CDR3 extends over 14 amino acids. Per germline, CDR1 MGHDK and CDR2 SYGVNS. The DNA for the CDR3 is TGTGCCAGCAGTGAGAAGACAGTCTACAATGAGCAGTTCTTC. Residues: CASSEKTVYNEQFF.

This clonotype turned up a few times. J is TRBJ2-2 and V is TRBV6-1, with no clear D. The length of the CDR3 is 15 residues. The ends were cut back, 2 bases at V and 4 bases at J, with 11 bases in the middle. CDR1 is MNHNS and CDR2 is SASEGT in the germline V gene. In DNA, the CDR3 is TGTGCCAGCAGTGAATCTGGATTGTTCACCGGGGAGCTGTTTTTT. As protein: CASSESGLFTGELFF.